The rows below give T cell receptor beta chains drawn from one sample of a study of cytomegalovirus exposure and HLA in healthy donors. The method was immunoSEQ multiplex PCR; TCRdb's version includes in-frame clones alone and lacks a portion of them. The repertoire table contains some 76,000 clones. Sequences were obtained from PBMCs. These receptor sequences come from a female donor in good health and CMV-seropositive. Each CDR3 is given with its conserved first and last residue. Fields, in order: V gene, J gene, D gene, CDR3 protein, CDR3 DNA. D genes are given only for firm matches.

>TRBV7-9|TRBJ2-3|TRBD2
CASSLAFLAADTQYF
TGTGCCAGCAGCTTAGCGTTTCTAGCGGCGGATACGCAGTATTTT
>TRBV19|TRBJ1-2|-
CATLLPGDYGYTF
TGTGCCACCTTGCTTCCGGGTGACTATGGCTACACCTTC
>TRBV18|TRBJ1-1|-
CASSRDGDSEAFF
TGTGCCAGCTCACGCGACGGGGACTCTGAAGCTTTCTTT
>TRBV28|TRBJ1-2|-
CASSSERPGYGYTF
TGTGCCAGCAGTTCCGAAAGGCCGGGCTATGGCTACACCTTC
>TRBV7-8|TRBJ2-7|TRBD2
CASSLTSGVAYEQYF
TGTGCCAGCAGCTTGACTAGCGGGGTCGCCTACGAGCAGTACTTC
>TRBV29-1|TRBJ2-5|TRBD1
CSVQEWTRQGAWETQYF
TGCAGCGTTCAAGAATGGACGAGACAGGGGGCATGGGAGACCCAGTACTTC
>TRBV19|TRBJ1-5|-
CASSILGQTGNQPQHF
TGTGCCAGTAGTATTCTGGGCCAGACCGGCAATCAGCCCCAGCATTTT
>TRBV6-5|TRBJ1-2|TRBD1
CASSTGTGTGYTF
TGTGCCAGCAGTACCGGGACAGGGACTGGCTACACCTTC
>TRBV5-5|TRBJ1-4|-
CASSSEGIANEKLFF
TGTGCCAGCAGCTCCGAGGGAATTGCTAATGAAAAACTGTTTTTT
>TRBV13|TRBJ2-7|TRBD1
CASSFLETGGGEQYF
TGTGCCAGCAGCTTTTTAGAGACAGGGGGAGGCGAGCAGTACTTC
>TRBV6-1|TRBJ1-3|-
CASRRAAGNTIYF
TGTGCCAGCAGGAGGGCTGCTGGAAACACCATATATTTT